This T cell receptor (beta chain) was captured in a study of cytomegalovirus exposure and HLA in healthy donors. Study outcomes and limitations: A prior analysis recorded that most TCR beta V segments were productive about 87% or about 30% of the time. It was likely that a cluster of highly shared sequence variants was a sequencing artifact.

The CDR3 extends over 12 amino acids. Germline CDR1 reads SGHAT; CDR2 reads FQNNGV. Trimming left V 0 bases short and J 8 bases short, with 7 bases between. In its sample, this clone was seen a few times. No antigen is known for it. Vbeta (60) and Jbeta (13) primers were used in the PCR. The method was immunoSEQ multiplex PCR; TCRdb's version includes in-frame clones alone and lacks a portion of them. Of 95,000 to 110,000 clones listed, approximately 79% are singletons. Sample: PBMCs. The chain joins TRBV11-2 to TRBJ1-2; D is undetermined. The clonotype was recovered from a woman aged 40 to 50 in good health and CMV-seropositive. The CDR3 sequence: CASSLDYLGYTF. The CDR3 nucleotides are TGTGCCAGCAGCTTAGATTATTTGGGCTACACCTTC.